The next 30 T cell receptor beta chains were all read from a single sample in a study of a mutant IDH1 vaccine in newly diagnosed glioma. Time point here: week 47, end of study. Doses comprised 300 ug of mutant IDH1 20-mer peptide each, plus topical imiquimod. Sequencing was performed with immunoSEQ multiplex PCR; in TCRdb, only in-frame clones are kept and a portion is missing. The sample shows 30,000 to 40,000 clones, over 75% of them seen only once. Their target antigens are unknown. Sequences were derived from PBMCs, sampled from a glioma patient whose treatment included an IDH1 peptide vaccine. The receptors derive from a woman between 40 and 55 years old with glioma.

This chain connects TRBV4-3 to TRBJ1-6, with 10 bases lining up with TRBD1. CDR3 length: 16 residues. Trimming removed 1 base from V and 4 bases from J; junction bases left unmatched: 1. Germline lookup yields CDR1 LGHNA and CDR2 YSLEER. The CDR3 reads CASSQGQGAYNSPLHF. The DNA of the CDR3 is TGCGCCAGCAGCCAAGGACAGGGGGCTTATAATTCACCCCTCCACTTT.

The rearrangement uses TRBV4-1 and TRBJ2-5, with 12 bases fitting TRBD2. Germline V lookup: CDR1 MGHRA, CDR2 YSYEKL. CDR3 size: 16 residues. Trimming removed 1 base from V and 2 bases from J; junction bases left unmatched: 2. The CDR3 here is CASSQGTSGKQETQYF. As DNA, the CDR3 is TGCGCCAGCAGCCAAGGGACTAGCGGGAAACAAGAGACCCAGTACTTC.

This clone was counted a few times. Here the CDR3 reads CAWSKEPNEQFF. The CDR3, as DNA: TGTGCCTGGAGTAAAGAGCCCAATGAGCAGTTCTTC. V usage is TRBV30 and J usage is TRBJ2-1; D is uncertain. This CDR3 is 12 amino acids long. V lost 2 bases and J lost 6, with 8 bases in between. Germline CDR1 reads GTSNPN; CDR2 reads SVGIG (reference sequence). The whole variable domain, remainder taken from reference TRBV30 and TRBJ2-1, is SQTIHQWPATLVQPVGSPLSLECTVEGTSNPNLYWYRQAAGRGLQLLFYSVGIGQISSEVPQNLSASRPQDRQFILSSKKLLLSDSGFYLCAWSKEPNEQFFGPGTRLTVL.

This clone was seen only once. The V and J genes are TRBV5-1 and TRBJ2-1; a possible D gene is TRBD1 (6 bases). V gave up 6 bases and J gave up 1 base, with 14 bases separating them. The germline V gene encodes CDR1 SGHRS and CDR2 YFSETQ. This CDR3 is built from 15 residues. CDR3 in amino acids: CASTEWTESYNEQFF. CDR3 coding DNA: TGCGCCAGCACTGAATGGACAGAGTCCTACAATGAGCAGTTCTTC.

The chain links TRBV29-1 to TRBJ2-3; the D is unclear. The CDR3 extends over 10 amino acids. With 4 bases removed from V and 7 bases from J, the gap between germline ends came to 6 bases. Germline V gene sequence: CDR1 SQVTM, CDR2 ANQGSEA. The CDR3 coding sequence is TGCAGCGTTGTCCAACATACGCAGTATTTT. Translated, it gives CSVVQHTQYF.

V usage is TRBV9 and J usage is TRBJ1-4; no clear D. Germline values: CDR1 SGDLS, CDR2 YYNGEE. V lost 4 bases and J 0 bases, leaving 7 bases between the germline ends. The CDR3 extends over 14 amino acids. As DNA, the CDR3 is TGTGCCAGCAGCCCCAGCGCAACTAATGAAAAACTGTTTTTT. Protein sequence: CASSPSATNEKLFF.

This chain links TRBV7-9 with TRBJ2-7, with 10 bases lining up with TRBD1. Germline CDR1 and CDR2: SEHNR and FQNEAQ (reference sequence). J lost 6 bases, V lost 5 bases, and 4 bases had no gene match. The CDR3 length is 13 residues. CDR3 region: CASSPDRGGEQYF. The CDR3 nucleotides read TGTGCCAGCAGCCCGGACAGGGGGGGCGAGCAGTACTTC.

The chain uses TRBV2 and TRBJ1-5, with TRBD1 matching 8 bases. This CDR3 spans 13 amino acids. Germline CDR1 SNHLY, CDR2 FYNNEI. Trimming at V came to 6 bases and at J to 5 bases, leaving 3 bases not matched to a gene. The CDR3 loop is CASSPTGDQPQHF. The CDR3 region has the DNA TGTGCCAGCAGCCCGACAGGGGATCAGCCCCAGCATTTT. Based on the CDR3 plus reference TRBV2 and TRBJ1-5, the full variable domain is EPEVTQTPSHQVTQMGQEVILRCVPISNHLYFYWYRQILGQKVEFLVSFYNNEISEKSEIFDDQFSVERPDGSNFTLKIRSTKLEDSAMYFCASSPTGDQPQHFGDGTRLSIL.

V and J are TRBV5-1 and TRBJ1-4; no reliable D call. Trimming pared 5 bases from V and 8 bases from J, leaving 13 bases between. The CDR3 totals 13 residues. Per the germline V gene, CDR1 is SGHRS and CDR2 is YFSETQ. The CDR3: CASRSTGEEKLFF. As DNA, the CDR3 is TGCGCCAGCAGATCAACCGGGGAGGAAAAACTGTTTTTT.

The chain employs TRBV18 and TRBJ2-7, with 7 nucleotides matching TRBD2. This CDR3 region has 15 residues. Germline values: CDR1 KGHSH, CDR2 LQKENI. Trimming removed 3 bases from V and 3 bases from J; junction bases left unmatched: 8. The CDR3 DNA is TGTGCCAGCTCACCTCGGCGGGAGACAAACTACGAGCAGTACTTC. Amino acids: CASSPRRETNYEQYF.

The chain combines TRBV7-6 with TRBJ2-7; 7 bases line up with TRBD1. Germline V gene lookup returns CDR1 SGHVS and CDR2 FNYEAQ. CDR3 length: 16 residues. The V gene end was trimmed by 5 bases and the J gene end by 4 bases; junction bases not matched to a gene: 14. The CDR3 sequence is CASSPRPAGGPYEQYF. The CDR3 nucleotides read TGTGCCAGCAGCCCACGTCCGGCAGGGGGACCATACGAGCAGTACTTC.

The chain combines TRBV5-1 with TRBJ2-6; D may be TRBD2 (7 bases). Germline V gene data show CDR1 as SGHRS and CDR2 as YFSETQ. CDR3 length equals 17 residues. Trimming removed 0 bases at V and 0 bases at J, with 10 bases between. The CDR3 is CASSLAGGRSGANVLTF. DNA of the CDR3: TGCGCCAGCAGCTTGGCCGGGGGGCGCTCTGGGGCCAACGTCCTGACTTTC.

The chain links TRBV14 to TRBJ2-7; D is possibly TRBD1 or TRBD2 (5 bases each). This CDR3 comprises 17 residues. V was cut by 0 bases and J by 2 bases, with 17 bases left in between. Germline CDR1 reads SGHDN; CDR2 reads FVKESK. As DNA, the CDR3 is TGTGCCAGCAGCCAAGATTGGGGGAACATTGCAACCTACGAGCAGTACTTC. Amino acid sequence: CASSQDWGNIATYEQYF.

The chain couples TRBV6-1 to TRBJ2-7; D may match TRBD1 or TRBD2 (6 bases each). With 3 bases removed from V and 2 bases from J, the gap between germline ends came to 11 bases. Germline V CDR1 and CDR2: MNHNS, SASEGT. The CDR3 contains 14 residues. In nucleotides, the CDR3 is TGTGCCAGCAGTGAGAGGGGGGCCACCTACGAGCAGTACTTC. It is translated as CASSERGATYEQYF.

The rearrangement joins TRBV10-1 to TRBJ1-2; D is unresolved. Germline lookup yields CDR1 WNHNN and CDR2 SYGVQD (reference sequence). The CDR3 sequence is 14 residues long. Trimming shortened V by 6 bases and J by 7 bases, and 18 bases separated the two germline ends. The CDR3 sequence is CASRSPRSCIGYTF. The CDR3 DNA reads as TGCGCCAGCAGAAGTCCCCGGTCGTGTATTGGCTACACCTTC.

The chain employs TRBV19 and TRBJ1-2; 7 positions agree with TRBD1. CDR1 and CDR2 from the germline V gene are LNHDA and SQIVND (reference sequence). The CDR3 has 14 residues. V was clipped by 5 bases and J by 0 bases; unmatched bases: 3. In DNA form, the CDR3 reads TGTGCCAGTAGTGGGACAGCGGCTAACTATGGCTACACCTTC. Amino acid sequence: CASSGTAANYGYTF.

This clone was counted only a few times. The CDR3 DNA reads as TGCGCCAGCAGCTTGCAACTCGACCTGACAAGGTTCTTC. Protein product: CASSLQLDLTRFF. The chain is built from TRBV5-1 and TRBJ2-1, with D uncertain. The CDR3 has 13 amino acids. Trimming removed 1 base at V and 15 bases at J, with 17 bases between. Germline-derived CDR1 and CDR2 are SGHRS and YFSETQ.

Only one count was recorded for this clone. This chain uses TRBV6-5 with TRBJ2-7, with a weak D call TRBD2 (6 bases). The CDR3 is 14 amino acids. Germline V gene lookup returns CDR1 MNHEY and CDR2 SVGAGI. Trimming left V 5 bases short and J 4 bases short, with 15 bases between. For the CDR3, the DNA is TGTGCCAGCAGTGCGAGCGGGCGAGGATACGAGCAGTACTTC. Translating gives CASSASGRGYEQYF.

The chain couples TRBV4-2 to TRBJ1-1; D might be TRBD1 (5 bases). The CDR3 sequence is 15 residues long. Trimming left V 1 base short and J 2 bases short, with 11 bases between. Germline CDR1 and CDR2: LGHNA and YNFKEQ. This CDR3 reads CASSQGWGLNTEAFF. CDR3 coding DNA: TGTGCCAGCAGCCAAGGATGGGGGTTAAACACTGAAGCTTTCTTT.

The rearrangement joins TRBV7-2 to TRBJ2-5, with unresolved D. The V gene lost 3 bases and the J gene lost 2 bases, with 1 base spanning the gap. CDR3 length equals 11 residues. The germline CDR1 and CDR2 sequences are SGHTA and FQGNSA. CDR3 sequence (DNA): TGTGCCAGCAGCTTTCAAGAGACCCAGTACTTC. Its protein product is CASSFQETQYF.

The V and J genes are TRBV14 and TRBJ1-1; no clear D. The CDR3 covers 16 residues. Germline V gene lookup returns CDR1 SGHDN and CDR2 FVKESK. V was clipped by 2 bases and J by 4 bases, with 17 bases between them. The CDR3 loop reads CASSQMFSTRGTEAFF. CDR3 sequence (DNA): TGTGCCAGCAGCCAAATGTTTTCAACCCGTGGCACTGAAGCTTTCTTT. The variable domain in full, completed from reference TRBV14 and TRBJ1-1, reads EAGVTQFPSHSVIEKGQTVTLRCDPISGHDNLYWYRRVMGKEIKFLLHFVKESKQDESGMPNNRFLAERTGGTYSTLKVQPAELEDSGVYFCASSQMFSTRGTEAFFGQGTRLTVV.

V gene TRBV6-6 combines with J gene TRBJ2-7, with 12 positions matching TRBD2. V trimming: 1 base; J trimming: 3 bases; junction bases outside the gene matches: 1. The CDR3 runs to 15 residues. The germline CDR1 and CDR2 sequences are MNHNY and SVGAGI (reference sequence). In DNA, the CDR3 is TGTGCCAGCAGTTACTTACTAGCGGGAGGCTACGAGCAGTACTTC. This gives the protein CASSYLLAGGYEQYF.

The rearrangement uses TRBV30 and TRBJ2-7, with 7 bases that match TRBD2. J was trimmed by 0 bases and V by 3 bases; bases with no gene match: 2. The CDR3 runs to 13 residues. Germline CDR1 reads GTSNPN; CDR2 reads SVGIG (reference sequence). CDR3 in DNA: TGTGCCTGGAGCGGGAGGCTCTCCTACGAGCAGTACTTC. Protein: CAWSGRLSYEQYF.

The V call is TRBV5-1, the J call TRBJ2-7; no reliable D call. Germline CDR1 reads SGHRS; CDR2 reads YFSETQ. The CDR3 totals 14 residues. The V end was cut by 4 bases, the J end by 5 bases, with 16 bases between. CDR3 nucleotide sequence: TGCGCCAGCAGCGTGACCCCCCCCAGAGACGAGCAGTACTTC. Protein product: CASSVTPPRDEQYF.

This chain connects TRBV7-9 to TRBJ1-6; D remains ambiguous. The CDR3 length is 16 residues. V was trimmed by 0 bases and J by 0 bases, leaving 6 bases between them. The germline CDR1 and CDR2 sequences are SEHNR and FQNEAQ (reference sequence). CDR3: CASSLAWGSYNSPLHF. The CDR3, as DNA: TGTGCCAGCAGCTTAGCTTGGGGCTCCTATAATTCACCCCTCCACTTT.

The chain employs TRBV10-3 and TRBJ1-1, with TRBD1 matching over 9 bases. The CDR3 length is 18 residues. Looked up from germline, CDR1 is ENHRY and CDR2 is SYGVKD. V shed 2 bases, J shed 5 bases, and the junction held 15 bases outside the gene matches. This CDR3 reads CAISEPGTGRIGKTEAFF. DNA for the CDR3: TGTGCCATCAGTGAGCCGGGGACAGGGAGAATAGGTAAGACTGAAGCTTTCTTT.

CDR3 residues: CSAATETQYF. For the CDR3, the DNA is TGCAGTGCTGCTACGGAGACCCAGTACTTC. The chain uses TRBV20-1 and TRBJ2-5; D is undetermined. CDR3 length: 10 residues. Germline V CDR1 and CDR2: DFQATT, SNEGSKA (reference sequence). Trimming pared 5 bases from V and 5 bases from J, leaving 6 bases between.

This clone showed up just a few times. The rearrangement uses TRBV14 and TRBJ1-1; D gene unclear. This CDR3 has 14 residues. The germline gives CDR1 SGHDN, CDR2 FVKESK. Trimming shortened V by 4 bases and J by 3 bases, and 12 bases separated the two germline ends. The CDR3 DNA reads as TGTGCCAGCAGCCCTATCGACGGGTACACTGAAGCTTTCTTT. This sequence encodes CASSPIDGYTEAFF.

This clone was detected only a few times. The rearrangement joins TRBV2 to TRBJ1-1; D remains ambiguous. CDR3 length: 13 amino acids. The ends were cut back, 4 bases at V and 1 base at J, with 7 bases in the middle. Looked up from germline, CDR1 is SNHLY and CDR2 is FYNNEI. The CDR3 coding sequence is TGTGCCAGCAGTGTCGAGAGGAACACTGAAGCTTTCTTT. Translation gives CASSVERNTEAFF.

The chain has TRBV15 and TRBJ1-4; 7 bases line up with TRBD1. There are 14 residues in the CDR3. V trimming: 5 bases; J trimming: 4 bases; junction bases outside the gene matches: 4. The germline V gene has CDR1 LNHNV and CDR2 YYDKDF (reference sequence). The CDR3 DNA reads as TGTGCCACCAGCGACGACAGGGTTAATGAAAAACTGTTTTTT. Translated: CATSDDRVNEKLFF.